The entry that follows covers one T cell receptor (beta chain) sequence. Its antigen is not known. TCRdb re-called the reads with MiXCR, one entry per CDR3 protein. The data hold 370,000 or so distinct CDR3 sequences, with about 35% observed a single time. CDR3 length: 19 residues. Trimming stripped 1 base from V and 0 bases from J, with 21 bases between. Germline V gene lookup returns CDR1 SGHNT and CDR2 YENEEA. The sample comes from a study of T cell repertoires in cytomegalovirus infection. For the study at large: CMV infection plus the matching HLA type was flagged by public TCR beta signatures. Study-wide results and limits: CMV carriers having the relevant HLA were flagged by cumulative public TCR beta family frequency. Dominating the ex vivo response were TCR beta clonotypes that were CMV-specific and HLA-C-restricted.

The source material was cultured PBMCs, sampled from culture after CMV antigen stimulation. The TCR comes from a human donor in good health (CMV status not recorded). Some clones in this sample may be carry-over from other donors' samples. V and J are TRBV11-3 and TRBJ1-1; D call uncertain. CDR3 amino acids: CASSLVGLVGVRMNTEAFF. The CDR3 DNA sequence: TGTGCCAGCAGCTTAGTAGGTCTTGTGGGAGTTCGCATGAACACTGAAGCTTTCTTT.